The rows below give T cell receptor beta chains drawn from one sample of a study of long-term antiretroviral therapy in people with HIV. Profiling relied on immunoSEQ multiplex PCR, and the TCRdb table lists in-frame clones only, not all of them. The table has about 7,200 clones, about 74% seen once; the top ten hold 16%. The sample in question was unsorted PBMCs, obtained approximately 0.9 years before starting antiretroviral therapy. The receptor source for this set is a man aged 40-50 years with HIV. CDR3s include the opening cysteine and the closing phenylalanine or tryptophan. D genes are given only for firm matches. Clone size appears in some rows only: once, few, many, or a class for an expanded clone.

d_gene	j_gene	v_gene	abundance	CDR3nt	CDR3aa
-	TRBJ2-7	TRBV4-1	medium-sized	TGCGCCAGCAGCCAGACGATTTCCTACGAGCAGTACTTC	CASSQTISYEQYF
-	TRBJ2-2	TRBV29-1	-	TGCAGCGTCCTCTCCGCGCGTTCGGGCGGGATCGGGGAGCTGTTTTTT	CSVLSARSGGIGELFF
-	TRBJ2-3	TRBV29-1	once	TGCAGCGTTGGAGAGGGAACAGATACGCAGTATTTT	CSVGEGTDTQYF
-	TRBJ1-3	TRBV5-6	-	TGTGCCAGCAGCACATCCCCCTCTGGAAACACCATATATTTT	CASSTSPSGNTIYF
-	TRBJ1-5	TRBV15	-	TGTGCCACCAGCAGAGATATGATGGGGGGTAATCAGCCCCAGCATTTT	CATSRDMMGGNQPQHF
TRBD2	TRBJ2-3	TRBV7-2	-	TGTGCCAGCAGCTATAGCGGGGGCCCCGGGGATACGCAGTATTTT	CASSYSGGPGDTQYF
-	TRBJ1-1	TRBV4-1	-	TGCGCCAGCAGCCAAGCGGGTGGACGAGGGTCCTCGGGGACTGAAGCTTTCTTT	CASSQAGGRGSSGTEAFF
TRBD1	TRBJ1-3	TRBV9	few	TGTGCCAGCAGCGCGATGACAGGGGGCTCTGGAAACACCATATATTTT	CASSAMTGGSGNTIYF
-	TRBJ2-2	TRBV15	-	TGTGCCACCAGCAGCGCCTCCTCTAGCACCGGGGAGCTGTTTTTT	CATSSASSSTGELFF
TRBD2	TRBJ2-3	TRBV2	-	TGTGCCAGCAGGATCGGGGGGGCCCGGACAGATACGCAGTATTTT	CASRIGGARTDTQYF
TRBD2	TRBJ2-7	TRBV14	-	TGTGCCAGCAGCCAAGAAAGGTCTTGGGGGGGGGAAACCTACGAGCAGTACTTC	CASSQERSWGGETYEQYF
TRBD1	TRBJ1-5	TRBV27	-	TGTGCCAGCAGTCCCGGGACAGCCTTTAGCAATCAGCCCCAGCATTTT	CASSPGTAFSNQPQHF
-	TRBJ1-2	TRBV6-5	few	TGTGCCAGCCGTAGGGACGGAACTAACTATGGCTACACCTTC	CASRRDGTNYGYTF
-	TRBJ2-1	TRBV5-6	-	TGTGCCAGCAGCCGTCCCATGGGGTTCAGCGTTCCTGAGCAGTTCTTC	CASSRPMGFSVPEQFF
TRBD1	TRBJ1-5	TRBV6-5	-	TGTGCCAGCAGCGCGGACAGGGGGGAAGATCAGCCCCAGCATTTT	CASSADRGEDQPQHF
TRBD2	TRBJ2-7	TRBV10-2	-	TGCGCCAGCACCCCCGGGCGGGGGGCCCCTTACGAGCAGTACTTC	CASTPGRGAPYEQYF
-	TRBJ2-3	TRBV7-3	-	TGTGCCAGCAGCTTATGGGGGACCACAGATACGCAGTATTTT	CASSLWGTTDTQYF
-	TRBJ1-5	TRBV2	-	TGTGCCAGCAGTGAAGGCCCTTGGTTTCCCCAGCATTTT	CASSEGPWFPQHF
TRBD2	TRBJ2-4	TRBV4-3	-	TGCGCCAGCAGCCCCCGGACTAGCGGGGGGGACATTCAGTACTTC	CASSPRTSGGDIQYF
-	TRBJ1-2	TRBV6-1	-	TGTGCCAGCAGTCGGGACGGCGATGGCTACACCTTC	CASSRDGDGYTF
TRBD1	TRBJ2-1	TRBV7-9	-	TGTGCCAGCAGCCCAGAGGACAGGGGCCACAATGAGCAGTTCTTC	CASSPEDRGHNEQFF
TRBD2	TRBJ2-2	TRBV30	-	TGTGCCTGGAGTCTAACGGGGGGTATCGGGGAGCTGTTTTTT	CAWSLTGGIGELFF
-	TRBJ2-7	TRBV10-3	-	TGTGCCATCAGTGAGGTGGCAGGGGGAGGCGAGCAGTACTTC	CAISEVAGGGEQYF
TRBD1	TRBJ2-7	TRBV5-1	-	TGCGCCAGCAGCTTGGGACAGGGGGCCTACGAGCAGTACTTC	CASSLGQGAYEQYF
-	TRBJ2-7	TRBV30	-	TGTGCCTGGAGTGTATGGGACTCATACGAGCAGTACTTC	CAWSVWDSYEQYF
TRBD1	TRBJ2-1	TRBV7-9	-	TGTGCCAGCAGCGCACAGGGACAGGGGGCACGTGAGCAGTTCTTC	CASSAQGQGAREQFF
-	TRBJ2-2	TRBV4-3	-	TGCGCCAGCAGCCAAGACTATCGAGGAGGGGAGCTGTTTTTT	CASSQDYRGGELFF
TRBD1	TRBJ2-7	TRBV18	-	TGTGCCAGCTCACTTCGGACAGGGGCCGAGCAGTACTTC	CASSLRTGAEQYF
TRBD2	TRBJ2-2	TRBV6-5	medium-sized	TGTGCCAGCAGCGAGACTAGCGGGGGGTTAAGGGAGCTGTTTTTT	CASSETSGGLRELFF
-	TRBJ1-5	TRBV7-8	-	TGTGCCAGCAGCTTAGTTGAGGGGCATCAGCCCCAGCATTTT	CASSLVEGHQPQHF
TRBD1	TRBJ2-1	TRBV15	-	TGTGCCACCAGCAAGGACAGGGGATTAAACAATGAGCAGTTCTTC	CATSKDRGLNNEQFF
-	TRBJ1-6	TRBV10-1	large	TGCGCCAGCGGGACGGGAAATTCACCCCTCCACTTT	CASGTGNSPLHF
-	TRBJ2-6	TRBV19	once	TGTGCCAGTAGTATGTTGGACTCACTCTCTGGGGCCAACGTCCTGACTTTC	CASSMLDSLSGANVLTF
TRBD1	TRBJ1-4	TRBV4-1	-	TGCGCCAGCAGCCCCTCGGGACAGAATGAAAAACTGTTTTTT	CASSPSGQNEKLFF
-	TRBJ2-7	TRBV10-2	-	TGCGCCAGCAGTGGGGCCCTATACGAGCAGTACTTC	CASSGALYEQYF
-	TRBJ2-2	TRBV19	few	TGTGCCAGCTCTCGGGGCAACACCGGGGAGCTGTTTTTT	CASSRGNTGELFF
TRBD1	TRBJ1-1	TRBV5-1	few	TGCGCCAGCAGTTTGGACAGGGGTATGAACACTGAAGCTTTCTTT	CASSLDRGMNTEAFF
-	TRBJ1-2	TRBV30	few	TGTGCCTGGAGGGCTTTGACTGGAGGCTACACCTTC	CAWRALTGGYTF
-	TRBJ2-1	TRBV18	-	TGTGCCAGCTCACCGATACAGAGCAATGAGCAGTTCTTC	CASSPIQSNEQFF
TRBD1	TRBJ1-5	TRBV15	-	TGTGCCACCAGCACACAGGGGGCCGGGGGCCCTAATCAGCCCCAGCATTTT	CATSTQGAGGPNQPQHF
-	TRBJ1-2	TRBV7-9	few	TGTGCCAGCAGCTTAGGGGTCACGGGGATCTATGGCTACACCTTC	CASSLGVTGIYGYTF
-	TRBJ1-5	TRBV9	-	TGTGCCAGCAGCGTAGGGAAGGATCAGCCCCAGCATTTT	CASSVGKDQPQHF
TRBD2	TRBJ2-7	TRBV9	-	TGTGCCAGCAGCTTAACAGCGGGGGGAACCGGGAGCGAGCAGTACTTC	CASSLTAGGTGSEQYF
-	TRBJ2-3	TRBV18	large	TGTGCCAGCTCACCATGGGGGGAGGCGGCAGATACGCAGTATTTT	CASSPWGEAADTQYF
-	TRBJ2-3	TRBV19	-	TGTGCCAGTAGCTCAGGGACGAGGTCCGATACGCAGTATTTT	CASSSGTRSDTQYF
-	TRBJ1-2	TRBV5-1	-	TGCGCCAGCAGCCCTGGGGATTCCTTCTATGGCTACACCTTC	CASSPGDSFYGYTF
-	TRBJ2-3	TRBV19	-	TGTGCCAGTAGTATCAGGCAGGGGATAGATACGCAGTATTTT	CASSIRQGIDTQYF
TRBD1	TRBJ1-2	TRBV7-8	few	TGTGCCAGCAGCATCGGGACAGGGAACTATGGCTACACCTTC	CASSIGTGNYGYTF
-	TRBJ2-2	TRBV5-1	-	TGCGCCAGCAGCACAGACAGGGAGCTGTTTTTT	CASSTDRELFF
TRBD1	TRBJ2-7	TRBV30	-	TGTGCCTGGAGGGGACAGGGTTCAGCCTACGAGCAGTACTTC	CAWRGQGSAYEQYF
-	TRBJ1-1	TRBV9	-	TGTGCCAGCAGCGTAGGCCGGGCGAAGGCCACTGAAGCTTTCTTT	CASSVGRAKATEAFF
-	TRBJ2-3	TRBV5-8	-	TGTGCCAGCAGCTTGGGTCCTCTAGTGGGAGCCACAGATACGCAGTATTTT	CASSLGPLVGATDTQYF
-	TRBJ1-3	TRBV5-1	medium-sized	TGCGCCAGCAGCTTGTCTTTGGGTAGTAGCTCTGGAAACACCATATATTTT	CASSLSLGSSSGNTIYF